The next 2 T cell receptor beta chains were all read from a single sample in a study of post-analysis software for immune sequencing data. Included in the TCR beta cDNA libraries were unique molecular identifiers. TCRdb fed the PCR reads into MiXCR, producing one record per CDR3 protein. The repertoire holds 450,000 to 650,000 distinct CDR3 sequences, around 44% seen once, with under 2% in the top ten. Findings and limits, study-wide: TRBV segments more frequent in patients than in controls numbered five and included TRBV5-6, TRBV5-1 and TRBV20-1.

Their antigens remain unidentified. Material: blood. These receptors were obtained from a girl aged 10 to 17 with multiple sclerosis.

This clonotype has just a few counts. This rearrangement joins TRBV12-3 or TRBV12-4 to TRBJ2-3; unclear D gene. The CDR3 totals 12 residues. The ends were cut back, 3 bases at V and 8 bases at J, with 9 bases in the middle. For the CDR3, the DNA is TGTGCCAGCAGTTTCCCTTCTGGTACGCAGTATTTT. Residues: CASSFPSGTQYF.

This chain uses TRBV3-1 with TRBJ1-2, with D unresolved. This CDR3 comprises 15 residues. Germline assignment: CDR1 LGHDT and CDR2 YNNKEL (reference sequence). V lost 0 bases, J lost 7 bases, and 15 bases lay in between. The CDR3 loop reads CASSQDSLQGGGYTF. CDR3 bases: TGTGCCAGCAGCCAAGATTCCCTGCAAGGAGGTGGCTACACCTTC.